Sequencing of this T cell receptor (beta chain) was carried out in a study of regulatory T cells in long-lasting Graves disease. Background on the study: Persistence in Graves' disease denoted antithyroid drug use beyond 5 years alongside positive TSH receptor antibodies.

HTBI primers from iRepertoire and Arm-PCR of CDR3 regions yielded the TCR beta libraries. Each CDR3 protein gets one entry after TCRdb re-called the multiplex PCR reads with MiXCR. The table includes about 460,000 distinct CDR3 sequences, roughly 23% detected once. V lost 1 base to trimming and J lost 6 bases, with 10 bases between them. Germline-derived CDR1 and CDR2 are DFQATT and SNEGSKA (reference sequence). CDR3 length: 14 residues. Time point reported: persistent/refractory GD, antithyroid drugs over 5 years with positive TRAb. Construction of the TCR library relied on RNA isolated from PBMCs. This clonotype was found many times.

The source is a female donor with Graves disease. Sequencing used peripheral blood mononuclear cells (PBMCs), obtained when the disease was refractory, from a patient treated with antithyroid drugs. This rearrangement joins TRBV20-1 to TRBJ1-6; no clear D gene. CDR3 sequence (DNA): TGCAGTGCTAGAGGAGGATCCCGTAATTCACCCCTCCACTTT. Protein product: CSARGGSRNSPLHF.